This TCR beta chain appears in the sequencing data of a study of Ad26.COV2.S vaccination and SARS-CoV-2 variants. Specified treatment: about 20 received Ad26.COV2.S at low or high dose, single or two shots; several received placebo; per-sample allocation not given. The investigators took samples on day 63 after the first vaccine or placebo injection. This CDR3 comprises 20 residues. Germline loops: CDR1 MNHNY, CDR2 SVGAGI (reference sequence). V dropped 6 bases and J dropped 1; count of bases not matched to a gene: 20. Here immunoSEQ multiplex PCR was the method, and the copy in TCRdb shows in-frame clones only, minus some. The sample includes hundreds of thousands of clones, 70% to 90% of them seen just once.

The chain carries TRBV6-6 and TRBJ1-5; 8 bases are shared with TRBD1. The sequences come from peripheral blood, collected in a trial of Ad26.COV2.S vaccine versus placebo. This TCR was sampled from a person between 18 and 60 years old who received the Ad26.COV2.S COVID-19 vaccine or a placebo. The CDR3 DNA reads TGTGCCAGCAGCGAGTTCCCACCGGGTGGAGACAGGGGAAGCAATCAGCCCCAGCATTTT. This encodes CASSEFPPGGDRGSNQPQHF.